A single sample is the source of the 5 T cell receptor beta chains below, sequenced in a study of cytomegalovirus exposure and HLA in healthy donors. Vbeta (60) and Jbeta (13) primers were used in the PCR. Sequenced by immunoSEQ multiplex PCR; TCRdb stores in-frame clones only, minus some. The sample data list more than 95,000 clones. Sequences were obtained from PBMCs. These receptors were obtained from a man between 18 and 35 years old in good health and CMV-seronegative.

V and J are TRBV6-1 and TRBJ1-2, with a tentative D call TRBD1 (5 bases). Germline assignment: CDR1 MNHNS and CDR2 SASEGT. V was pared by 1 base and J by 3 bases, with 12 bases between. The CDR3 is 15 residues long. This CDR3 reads CASSEVYRPDYGYTF. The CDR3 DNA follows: TGTGCCAGCAGTGAAGTTTACAGGCCCGACTATGGCTACACCTTC.

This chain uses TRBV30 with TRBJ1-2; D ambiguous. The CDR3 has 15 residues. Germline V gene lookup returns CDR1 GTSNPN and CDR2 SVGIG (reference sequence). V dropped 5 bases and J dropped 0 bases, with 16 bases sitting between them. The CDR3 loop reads CAWRLGRTPNYGYTF. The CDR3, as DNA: TGTGCCTGGCGACTCGGGAGGACCCCTAACTATGGCTACACCTTC.

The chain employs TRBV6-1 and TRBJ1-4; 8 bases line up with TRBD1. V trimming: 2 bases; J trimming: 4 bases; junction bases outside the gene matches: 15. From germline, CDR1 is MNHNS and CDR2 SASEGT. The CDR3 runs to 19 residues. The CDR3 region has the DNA TGTGCCAGCAGTGAACGAGCAGGGGGCTTAAAGTACGTTAATGAAAAACTGTTTTTT. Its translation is CASSERAGGLKYVNEKLFF.

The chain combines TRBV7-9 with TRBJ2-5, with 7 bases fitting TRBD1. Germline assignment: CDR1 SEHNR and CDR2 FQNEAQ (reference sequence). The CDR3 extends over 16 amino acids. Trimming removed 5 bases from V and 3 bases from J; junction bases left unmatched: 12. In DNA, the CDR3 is TGTGCCAGCAGCGAAAGAGGGGGCCTAGTAGAAGAGACCCAGTACTTC. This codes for CASSERGGLVEETQYF.

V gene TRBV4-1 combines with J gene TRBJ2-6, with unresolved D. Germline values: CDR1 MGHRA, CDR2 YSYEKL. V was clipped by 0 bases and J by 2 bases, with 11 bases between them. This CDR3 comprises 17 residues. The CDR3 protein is CASSQETRKTGANVLTF. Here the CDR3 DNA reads TGCGCCAGCAGCCAAGAGACTCGGAAGACTGGGGCCAACGTCCTGACTTTC.